The source of this T cell receptor (beta chain) is a study of blood T cell repertoires in COVID-19. Source study methods: The assay estimated nucleated cells by amplifying reference gene primers. Clones were sequenced by immunoSEQ multiplex PCR, and TCRdb holds only the in-frame ones, with some missing. The V and J calls and clone size are taken from that table; D and trimming were inferred from the DNA. In the table there are 250,000 to 350,000 clones, roughly 80% of which are singletons. The material sequenced was peripheral blood. This sequence was found in a woman in her forties or fifties with active or convalescent COVID-19.

This chain's CDR3 is CASKRQGTFNQPQHF. DNA of the CDR3: TGTGCCAGCAAACGACAGGGCACCTTCAATCAGCCCCAGCATTTT. The rearrangement joins TRBV6-5 to TRBJ1-5; TRBD1 matches 7 bases. Per germline, CDR1 MNHEY and CDR2 SVGAGI. CDR3 length equals 15 residues. Trimming cost V 7 bases and J 3 bases; bases outside gene matches: 9.